A selection of T cell receptor beta chains follows, all from one sample in a study of blood T cell repertoires in COVID-19. Only in-frame clones appear in the TCRdb table, and some are missing; sequencing was by immunoSEQ multiplex PCR. The sample carries some 180,000 clones, more than 70% recorded once. Sequencing was done on a sample of peripheral blood. These receptors all come from a man aged 45-65 years who had recovered from COVID-19. CDR3s include the opening cysteine and the closing phenylalanine or tryptophan. Fields, in order: clone size, V gene, D gene, J gene, CDR3 protein, CDR3 DNA. A D gene is named only where the DNA matches it firmly. Some rows mark clone size as missing; the rest say once, few, many or name a class of expanded clone.

size: NA; V: TRBV7-3; D: TRBD1; J: TRBJ2-1; CDR3: CASSFGTGSYNEQFF; DNA: TGTGCCAGCAGCTTTGGGACAGGATCCTACAATGAGCAGTTCTTC
size: NA; V: TRBV19; D: TRBD2; J: TRBJ2-1; CDR3: CASSLMGLAGGSSYNEQFF; DNA: TGTGCCAGTAGTCTGATGGGACTAGCGGGAGGGAGCTCCTACAATGAGCAGTTCTTC
size: once; V: TRBV4-1; D: TRBD1; J: TRBJ1-1; CDR3: CASSQAYGTATNTEAFF; DNA: TGCGCCAGCAGCCAAGCCTACGGGACAGCGACGAACACTGAAGCTTTCTTT
size: NA; V: TRBV6-2/TRBV6-3; D: NA; J: TRBJ1-3; CDR3: CASRPTGTRGNTIYF; DNA: TGTGCCAGCAGGCCTACAGGGACGAGGGGAAACACCATATATTTT
size: NA; V: TRBV27; D: TRBD1; J: TRBJ2-7; CDR3: CASSLYPGQLKQYF; DNA: TGTGCCAGCAGTCTGTACCCGGGACAGTTAAAGCAGTACTTC
size: once; V: TRBV10-3; D: NA; J: TRBJ2-2; CDR3: CAINRGLRGQNTGELFF; DNA: TGTGCCATAAATAGGGGACTCCGGGGCCAGAACACCGGGGAGCTGTTTTTT
size: NA; V: TRBV30; D: NA; J: TRBJ1-3; CDR3: CAWSRGGLNTIYF; DNA: TGTGCCTGGAGTCGGGGGGGGTTGAACACCATATATTTT
size: medium-sized; V: TRBV2; D: NA; J: TRBJ1-5; CDR3: CASSEVGWQEGQPQHF; DNA: TGTGCCAGCAGTGAAGTCGGATGGCAGGAAGGTCAGCCCCAGCATTTT
size: NA; V: TRBV14; D: NA; J: TRBJ1-1; CDR3: CASSQVQTEAFF; DNA: TGTGCCAGCAGCCAAGTACAGACTGAAGCTTTCTTT
size: NA; V: TRBV10-3; D: NA; J: TRBJ2-1; CDR3: CAIKGESDHNEQFF; DNA: TGTGCCATCAAGGGAGAGTCTGACCACAATGAGCAGTTCTTC
size: NA; V: TRBV6-4; D: NA; J: TRBJ2-7; CDR3: CASSVDEAPVEEQYF; DNA: TGTGCCAGCAGTGTCGACGAGGCCCCTGTCGAAGAGCAGTACTTC
size: NA; V: TRBV6-2/TRBV6-3; D: NA; J: TRBJ1-5; CDR3: CASSLLGGMGQPQHF; DNA: TGTGCCAGCAGTCTTCTAGGGGGTATGGGTCAGCCCCAGCATTTT
size: NA; V: TRBV18; D: NA; J: TRBJ2-2; CDR3: CASSPQNKNTGELFF; DNA: TGTGCCAGCTCACCTCAAAACAAGAACACCGGGGAGCTGTTTTTT
size: NA; V: TRBV27; D: NA; J: TRBJ1-6; CDR3: CASSEFSAGPNNSPLHF; DNA: TGTGCCAGCAGTGAATTTTCCGCAGGGCCCAATAATTCACCCCTCCACTTT
size: once; V: TRBV27; D: TRBD2; J: TRBJ2-2; CDR3: CASMRREGRRDTGELFF; DNA: TGTGCCAGCATGAGGCGGGAGGGCCGAAGGGACACCGGGGAGCTGTTTTTT
size: NA; V: TRBV4-3; D: NA; J: TRBJ1-2; CDR3: CASSQLREGSYGYTF; DNA: TGCGCCAGCAGCCAGCTTCGGGAGGGTTCCTATGGCTACACCTTC
size: NA; V: TRBV7-3; D: NA; J: TRBJ2-3; CDR3: CASRGDGDTQYF; DNA: TGTGCCAGTCGCGGGGATGGAGATACGCAGTATTTT
size: NA; V: TRBV29-1; D: NA; J: TRBJ1-5; CDR3: CSARVGSNQPQHF; DNA: TGCAGCGCCCGCGTCGGGTCAAATCAGCCCCAGCATTTT
size: NA; V: TRBV5-1; D: NA; J: TRBJ2-5; CDR3: CASSFAANVEETQYF; DNA: TGCGCCAGCAGCTTTGCGGCTAACGTAGAAGAGACCCAGTACTTC
size: NA; V: TRBV6-2/TRBV6-3; D: TRBD1; J: TRBJ1-5; CDR3: CASSATGGWQPQHF; DNA: TGTGCCAGCAGCGCCACAGGGGGCTGGCAGCCCCAGCATTTT
size: NA; V: TRBV6-1; D: TRBD2; J: TRBJ2-1; CDR3: CASSGLAGAPYNEQFF; DNA: TGTGCCAGCAGTGGGCTAGCGGGGGCCCCCTACAATGAGCAGTTCTTC
size: NA; V: TRBV25-1; D: NA; J: TRBJ1-4; CDR3: CASSASGVNEKLFF; DNA: TGTGCCAGCAGTGCCTCGGGGGTCAATGAAAAACTGTTTTTT
size: once; V: TRBV7-9; D: TRBD2; J: TRBJ2-5; CDR3: CASSLGLAGRKTQYF; DNA: TGTGCCAGCAGCTTAGGACTAGCGGGGAGGAAGACCCAGTACTTC
size: NA; V: TRBV15; D: TRBD2; J: TRBJ2-3; CDR3: CATSREKAGPTDTQYF; DNA: TGTGCCACCAGCAGAGAGAAAGCGGGGCCGACAGATACGCAGTATTTT
size: NA; V: TRBV20-1; D: TRBD2; J: TRBJ2-5; CDR3: CSASKTSGGETQYF; DNA: TGCAGTGCTAGTAAAACTAGCGGAGGGGAGACCCAGTACTTC
size: NA; V: TRBV29-1; D: NA; J: TRBJ1-2; CDR3: CSVDLAGDPNGYTF; DNA: TGCAGCGTTGATCTGGCGGGGGACCCCAATGGCTACACCTTC
size: NA; V: TRBV5-6; D: NA; J: TRBJ2-1; CDR3: CASSLGGPHNEQFF; DNA: TGTGCCAGCAGCTTGGGTGGGCCCCACAATGAGCAGTTCTTC
size: NA; V: TRBV28; D: NA; J: TRBJ1-4; CDR3: CASMRSGATNEKLFF; DNA: TGTGCCAGTATGAGGAGTGGGGCGACTAATGAAAAACTGTTTTTT
size: NA; V: TRBV28; D: TRBD1; J: TRBJ1-5; CDR3: CASNLGQGYQPQHF; DNA: TGTGCCAGCAATTTGGGACAGGGCTATCAGCCCCAGCATTTT
size: NA; V: TRBV2; D: TRBD2; J: TRBJ2-7; CDR3: CASSDVLAGAYEQYF; DNA: TGTGCCAGCAGTGATGTGTTAGCGGGAGCCTACGAGCAGTACTTC
size: NA; V: TRBV5-1; D: NA; J: TRBJ1-1; CDR3: CASSFGQKSEAFF; DNA: TGCGCCAGCAGCTTTGGACAGAAGAGTGAAGCTTTCTTT
size: NA; V: TRBV3-1/TRBV3-2; D: TRBD1; J: TRBJ2-6; CDR3: CASSQDFTGGSSGANVLTF; DNA: TGTGCCAGCAGCCAGGATTTTACAGGGGGGAGCTCTGGGGCCAACGTCCTGACTTTC
size: NA; V: TRBV10-2; D: TRBD2; J: TRBJ2-1; CDR3: CASSDPGTSGSAEQFF; DNA: TGCGCCAGCAGTGACCCGGGGACTAGCGGGAGCGCTGAGCAGTTCTTC
size: once; V: TRBV7-2; D: NA; J: TRBJ1-6; CDR3: CASSLGSSGSYNSPLHF; DNA: TGTGCCAGCAGCTTAGGATCCAGTGGCTCCTATAATTCACCCCTCCACTTT
size: NA; V: TRBV10-3; D: NA; J: TRBJ2-7; CDR3: CAISERTITYEQYF; DNA: TGTGCCATCAGTGAGAGGACAATTACCTACGAGCAGTACTTC
size: NA; V: TRBV10-3; D: NA; J: TRBJ1-4; CDR3: CATGVPNEKLFF; DNA: TGTGCCACGGGGGTACCTAATGAAAAACTGTTTTTT
size: NA; V: TRBV6-4; D: NA; J: TRBJ1-2; CDR3: CASSDLTGGSGYTF; DNA: TGTGCCAGCAGTGACTTAACGGGAGGAAGCGGCTACACCTTC
size: NA; V: TRBV7-2; D: TRBD2; J: TRBJ2-1; CDR3: CASSLRMGGTTSGGQFF; DNA: TGTGCCAGCAGCCTCCGGATGGGGGGGACCACCTCAGGTGGGCAGTTCTTC
size: once; V: TRBV11-2; D: TRBD2; J: TRBJ2-3; CDR3: CASSWRGAGVPDTQYF; DNA: TGTGCCAGCAGCTGGAGGGGTGCGGGAGTCCCAGATACGCAGTATTTT
size: NA; V: TRBV27; D: TRBD1; J: TRBJ2-6; CDR3: CASSSGQFISGANVLTF; DNA: TGTGCCAGCAGTTCGGGACAGTTTATCTCTGGGGCCAACGTCCTGACTTTC
size: NA; V: TRBV7-2; D: NA; J: TRBJ1-1; CDR3: CASSFRFQGPAEAFF; DNA: TGTGCCAGCAGCTTTAGATTTCAGGGGCCCGCTGAAGCTTTCTTT
size: NA; V: TRBV3-1/TRBV3-2; D: TRBD2; J: TRBJ2-7; CDR3: CASSQGGSSAEQYF; DNA: TGTGCCAGCAGCCAGGGCGGGAGTTCAGCCGAGCAGTACTTC